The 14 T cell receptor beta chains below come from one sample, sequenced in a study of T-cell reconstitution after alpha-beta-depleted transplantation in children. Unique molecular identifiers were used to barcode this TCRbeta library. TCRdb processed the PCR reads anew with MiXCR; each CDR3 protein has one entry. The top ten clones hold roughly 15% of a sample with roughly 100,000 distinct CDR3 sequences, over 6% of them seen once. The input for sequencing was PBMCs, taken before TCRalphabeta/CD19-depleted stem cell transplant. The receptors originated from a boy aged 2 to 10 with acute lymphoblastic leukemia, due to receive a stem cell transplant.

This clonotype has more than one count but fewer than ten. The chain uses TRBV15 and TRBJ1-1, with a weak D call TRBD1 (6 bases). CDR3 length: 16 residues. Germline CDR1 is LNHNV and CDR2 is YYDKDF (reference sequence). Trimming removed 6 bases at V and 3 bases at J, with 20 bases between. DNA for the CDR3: TGTGCCACCAGTCCCCGGGGGCGTCCGCCCTACACTGAAGCTTTCTTT. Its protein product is CATSPRGRPPYTEAFF.

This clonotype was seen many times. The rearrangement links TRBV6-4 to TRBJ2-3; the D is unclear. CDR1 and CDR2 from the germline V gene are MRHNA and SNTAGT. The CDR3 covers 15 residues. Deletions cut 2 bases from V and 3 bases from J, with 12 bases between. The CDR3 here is CASSDGATETDTQYF. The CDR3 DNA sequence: TGTGCCAGCAGTGACGGCGCCACTGAAACAGATACGCAGTATTTT.

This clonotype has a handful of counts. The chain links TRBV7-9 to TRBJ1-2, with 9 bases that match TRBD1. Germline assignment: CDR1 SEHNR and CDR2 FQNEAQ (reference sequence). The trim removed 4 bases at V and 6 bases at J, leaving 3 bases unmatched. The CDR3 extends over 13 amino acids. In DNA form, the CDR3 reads TGTGCCAGCAGCTATACAGGGGGCGATGGCTACACCTTC. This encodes CASSYTGGDGYTF.

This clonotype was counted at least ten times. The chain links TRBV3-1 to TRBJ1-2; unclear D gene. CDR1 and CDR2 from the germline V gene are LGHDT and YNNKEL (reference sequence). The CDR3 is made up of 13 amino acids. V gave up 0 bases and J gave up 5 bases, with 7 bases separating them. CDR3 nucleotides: TGTGCCAGCAGCCAAGACAGTTTTTATGGCTACACCTTC. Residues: CASSQDSFYGYTF.

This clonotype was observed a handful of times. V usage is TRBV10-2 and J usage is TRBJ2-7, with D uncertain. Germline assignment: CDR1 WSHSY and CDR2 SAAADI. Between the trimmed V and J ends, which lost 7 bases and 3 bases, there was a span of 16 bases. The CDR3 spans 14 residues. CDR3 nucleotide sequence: TGCGCCAGCACGGGTATTGGGGTTCGCTACGAGCAGTACTTC. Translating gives CASTGIGVRYEQYF.

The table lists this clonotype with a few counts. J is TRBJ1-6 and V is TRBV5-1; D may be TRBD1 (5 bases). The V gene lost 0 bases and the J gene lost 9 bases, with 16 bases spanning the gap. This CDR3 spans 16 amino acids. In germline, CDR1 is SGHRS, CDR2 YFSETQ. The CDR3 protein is CASSLAPGEVRSPLHF. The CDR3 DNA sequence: TGCGCCAGCAGCTTGGCCCCGGGGGAAGTGCGTTCACCCCTCCACTTT.

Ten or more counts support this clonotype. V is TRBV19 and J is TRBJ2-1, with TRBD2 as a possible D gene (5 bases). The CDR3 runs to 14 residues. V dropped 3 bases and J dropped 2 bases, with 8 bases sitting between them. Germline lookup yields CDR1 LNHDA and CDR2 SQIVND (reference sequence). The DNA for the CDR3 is TGTGCCAGTAGTATCGCACTAGCCTACAATGAGCAGTTCTTC. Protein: CASSIALAYNEQFF.

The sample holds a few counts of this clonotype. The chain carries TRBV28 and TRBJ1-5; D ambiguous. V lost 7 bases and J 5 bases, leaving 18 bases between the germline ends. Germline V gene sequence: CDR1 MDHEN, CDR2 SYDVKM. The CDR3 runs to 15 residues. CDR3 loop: CASTELTGVDQPQHF. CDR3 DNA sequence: TGTGCCAGCACCGAACTTACCGGGGTAGATCAGCCCCAGCATTTT.

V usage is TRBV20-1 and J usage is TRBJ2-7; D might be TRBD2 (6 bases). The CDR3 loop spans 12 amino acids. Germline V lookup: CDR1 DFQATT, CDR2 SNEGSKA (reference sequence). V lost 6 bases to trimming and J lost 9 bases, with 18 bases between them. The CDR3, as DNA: TGCAGTGCCCAGCCGGGCGGGATGAGGCAGTACTTC. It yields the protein CSAQPGGMRQYF.

The CDR3: CASSIGDGYEQYF. In DNA, the CDR3 is TGCGCCAGCAGCATTGGGGACGGCTACGAGCAGTACTTC. The V call is TRBV5-1, the J call TRBJ2-7; D is tentatively TRBD1 or TRBD2 (5 bases each). V was pared by 4 bases and J by 3 bases, with 11 bases between. The CDR3 is 13 residues long. From germline, CDR1 is SGHRS and CDR2 YFSETQ.

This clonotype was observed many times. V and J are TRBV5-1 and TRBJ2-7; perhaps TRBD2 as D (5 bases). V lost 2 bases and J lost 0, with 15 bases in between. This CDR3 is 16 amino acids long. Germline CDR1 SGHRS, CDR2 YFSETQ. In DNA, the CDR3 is TGCGCCAGCAGCTTCGATCGGGGAAAGACCTCCTACGAGCAGTACTTC. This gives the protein CASSFDRGKTSYEQYF.

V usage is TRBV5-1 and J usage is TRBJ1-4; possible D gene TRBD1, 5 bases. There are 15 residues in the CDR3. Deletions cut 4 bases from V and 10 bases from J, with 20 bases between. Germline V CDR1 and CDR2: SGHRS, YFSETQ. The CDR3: CASSPTLDGRGKLFF. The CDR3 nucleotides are TGCGCCAGCAGCCCCACGTTAGACGGGAGGGGAAAACTGTTTTTT. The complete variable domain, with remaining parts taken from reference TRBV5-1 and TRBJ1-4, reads KAGVTQTPRYLIKTRGQQVTLSCSPISGHRSVSWYQQTPGQGLQFLFEYFSETQRNKGNFPGRFSGRQFSNSRSEMNVSTLELGDSALYLCASSPTLDGRGKLFFGSGTQLSVL.

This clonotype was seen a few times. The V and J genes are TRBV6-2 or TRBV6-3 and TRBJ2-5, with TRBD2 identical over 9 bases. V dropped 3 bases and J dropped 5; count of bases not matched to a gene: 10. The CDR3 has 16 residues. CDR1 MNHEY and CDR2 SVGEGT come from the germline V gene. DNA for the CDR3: TGTGCCAGCAGTTATGGTTGGCGGGGGGGCTTGGAGACCCAGTACTTC. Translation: CASSYGWRGGLETQYF.

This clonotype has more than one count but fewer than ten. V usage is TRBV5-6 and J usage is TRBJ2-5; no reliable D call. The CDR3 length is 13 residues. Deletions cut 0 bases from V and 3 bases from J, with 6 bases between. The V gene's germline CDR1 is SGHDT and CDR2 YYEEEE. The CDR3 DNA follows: TGTGCCAGCAGCTTGGTAGTAGAAGAGACCCAGTACTTC. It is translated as CASSLVVEETQYF.